This entry features one T cell receptor (beta chain) sequence. Which antigen it targets is not known. No per-base quality is available; no much larger clone lies one base away. The trial excluded patients who had a history of autoimmune disease or were on systemic immunosuppression. Peripheral blood for TCR sequencing was collected from all dose cohorts at baseline, on cycle 4 day 1, and on cycle 7 day 1. The samples were taken from a phase I, first-in-human, multicenter, open-label dose-escalation trial of ivuxolimab. The trial enrolled adults with locally advanced or metastatic head and neck squamous cell, hepatocellular, melanoma or renal cell carcinoma. CD4+ and CD8+ T cells were sorted separately from peripheral blood before TCR sequencing. Genomic DNA was extracted from sorted cells for sequencing of the TCRbeta CDR3 region. The immunoSEQ Assay was used for sequencing of TCRbeta CDR3 regions. In TCRdb, the immuneACCESS table is reduced to in-frame sequences with V and J assigned. These tables do not hold every clone; where another copy was compared, an unresolved V gene accounts for under half, and the others remain unexplained. For this sample the table gives 90,000 to 100,000 clones, of which roughly nine tenths were detected only once. The ten largest make up roughly 0.5% of the sample.

This sample is part of a study of OX40 agonist ivuxolimab in advanced cancers. General notes on the study: Ivuxolimab, which targeted the costimulatory receptor OX40 (CD134), was an agonistic, fully human IgG2 monoclonal antibody. Intravenous ivuxolimab was administered to patients every 2 weeks at six dose levels: 0.01, 0.1, 0.3, 1.5, 3 and 10 mg/kg. Of the roughly 50 dose-escalation patients, hepatocellular carcinoma was present in about 20, melanoma in around 15, renal cell carcinoma in 9 and head and neck cancer in 9. The dose-escalation cohort was 82.7% male with a mean age of approximately 59 years, ranging from roughly 20 to 80. Prior anti-PD-1, anti-PD-L1 or anti-CTLA-4 therapy was permitted, and checkpoint inhibitors had been received by around 39% of dose-escalation patients. Three dose-escalation patients achieved partial responses, one with hepatocellular carcinoma and two with cutaneous melanoma. Peripheral TCRbeta sequencing aimed to test whether ivuxolimab altered TCR sequence diversity and caused clonal T-cell expansion. The paper covers the monotherapy dose-escalation part of the phase I ivuxolimab trial, which included N ≈ 50 patients. The investigation overall reported the following: Partial responders in the 0.1-3.0 mg/kg groups had among the lowest normalized peripheral clonal expansion, especially among CD8+ T cells. Clonal expansion of both CD4+ and CD8+ blood T cells was observed from baseline to week 6 at doses 0.1 to 3.0 mg/kg. The antigen specificity of the peripheral T cells that underwent clonal expansion was not determined. After ivuxolimab, CD8+ T cells had more expanded clones than CD4+ T cells on average. Low levels of normalized T-cell clonal expansion were also seen in some patients who did not respond.

Counted from cysteine to phenylalanine, this CDR3 has 14 amino acids. Only CDR3 DNA is held: 42 bases, read in frame from base 1. V trim: 5 bases; J trim: 4 bases; unmatched bases: 7. CDR1 and CDR2 (SGHTA, FQGTGA) derive from the germline V gene. The clonotype comes from an adult with an advanced solid tumor such as melanoma, head and neck, liver or kidney cancer. Source: CD4+ or CD8+ T cells sorted from blood, taken in a trial of the OX40 agonist ivuxolimab. The rearrangement combines TRBV7-3 with TRBJ1-1, and 7 bases in between align with TRBD1. The nucleotides read TGTGCCAGCAGCCCGGGACAGAGTTCCACTGAAGCTTTCTTT. Its protein reads: CASSPGQSSTEAFF.